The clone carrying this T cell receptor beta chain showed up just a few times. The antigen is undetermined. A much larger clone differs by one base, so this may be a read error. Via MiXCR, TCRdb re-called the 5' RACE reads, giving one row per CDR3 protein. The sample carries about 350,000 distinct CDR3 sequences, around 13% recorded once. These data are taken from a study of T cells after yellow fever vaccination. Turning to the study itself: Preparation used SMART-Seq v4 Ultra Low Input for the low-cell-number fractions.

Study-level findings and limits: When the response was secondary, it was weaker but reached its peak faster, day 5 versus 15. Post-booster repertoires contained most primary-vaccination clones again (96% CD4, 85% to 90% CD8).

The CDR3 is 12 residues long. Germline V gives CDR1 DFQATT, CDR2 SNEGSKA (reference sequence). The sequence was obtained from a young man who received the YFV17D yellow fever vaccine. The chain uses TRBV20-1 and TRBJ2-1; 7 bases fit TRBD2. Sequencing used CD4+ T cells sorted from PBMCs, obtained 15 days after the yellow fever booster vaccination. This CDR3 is CSAQREYNDQFF. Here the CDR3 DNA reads TGCAGTGCCCAGCGGGAATACAATGACCAGTTCTTC.